This is a list of T cell receptor beta chains from one sample in a study of lymphopenia after photon versus proton radiotherapy. Libraries were prepared by immunoSEQ multiplex PCR; TCRdb keeps only in-frame clonotypes and omits some of them. Among around 150,000 clones, approximately 86% were seen once, and the ten largest hold approximately 4.6%. The sample here was peripheral blood, taken from a patient treated with photon-based radiotherapy. These receptors were collected from a man aged 50 to 60 with gastric cancer. Each CDR3 is given with its conserved first and last residue. A D gene is named only where the DNA matches it firmly. Clone size is given for some rows only: seen once, a few or many times, or a class if the clone is expanded.

D gene	V gene	clone size	J gene	CDR3 protein	CDR3 DNA
NA	TRBV6-5	NA	TRBJ1-1	CASSYGASRMNTEAFF	TGTGCCAGCAGTTACGGAGCCAGCCGTATGAACACTGAAGCTTTCTTT
NA	TRBV27	NA	TRBJ1-5	CASSLISNQPQHF	TGTGCCAGCAGTTTGATAAGCAATCAGCCCCAGCATTTT
TRBD1	TRBV7-9	NA	TRBJ1-2	CASSLGQGFYGYTF	TGTGCCAGCAGCTTAGGACAGGGGTTCTATGGCTACACCTTC
NA	TRBV30	NA	TRBJ1-2	CAWRGDYYGYTF	TGTGCCTGGAGGGGGGATTACTATGGCTACACCTTC
TRBD2	TRBV2	NA	TRBJ2-5	CASSDPSGSETQYF	TGTGCCAGCAGTGACCCTAGCGGGAGCGAGACCCAGTACTTC
TRBD1	TRBV25-1	NA	TRBJ1-1	CASTPAGTGNTEAFF	TGTGCCAGCACCCCCGCCGGGACAGGGAACACTGAAGCTTTCTTT
NA	TRBV5-4	NA	TRBJ2-3	CASSLDGYTQYF	TGTGCCAGCAGCTTGGACGGTTATACGCAGTATTTT
NA	TRBV11-2	NA	TRBJ1-3	CASRPTNRGQWNTIYF	TGTGCCAGCAGACCAACCAACAGAGGTCAATGGAACACCATATATTTT
NA	TRBV30	NA	TRBJ1-4	CAWSVSGNEKLFF	TGTGCCTGGAGTGTTTCAGGGAATGAAAAACTGTTTTTT
TRBD2	TRBV7-9	NA	TRBJ2-7	CASSLGLAGGGEQYF	TGTGCCAGCAGCTTGGGACTAGCGGGAGGAGGCGAGCAGTACTTC
NA	TRBV5-6	NA	TRBJ2-3	CASSLGGPWDTQYF	TGTGCCAGCAGCTTGGGGGGCCCCTGGGATACGCAGTATTTT
NA	TRBV14	NA	TRBJ2-1	CASSRDSSYNEQFF	TGTGCCAGCAGCAGGGACTCCTCCTACAATGAGCAGTTCTTC
NA	TRBV7-9	NA	TRBJ2-7	CASSLVGGIYEQYF	TGTGCCAGCAGCTTAGTTGGCGGGATCTACGAGCAGTACTTC
TRBD1	TRBV7-2	NA	TRBJ1-5	CASSLQGQGNQPQHF	TGTGCCAGCAGCCTCCAGGGACAGGGCAATCAGCCCCAGCATTTT
NA	TRBV11-2	NA	TRBJ2-2	CASSLGGRQVELFF	TGTGCCAGCAGCTTAGGGGGTCGGCAGGTCGAGCTGTTTTTT
NA	TRBV9	NA	TRBJ2-1	CASSVGPTIDNEQFF	TGTGCCAGCAGCGTAGGCCCTACTATTGATAATGAGCAGTTCTTC
NA	TRBV6-6	NA	TRBJ1-5	CASSSDTPNQPQHF	TGTGCCAGCAGTTCGGACACTCCTAATCAGCCCCAGCATTTT
TRBD1	TRBV19	NA	TRBJ1-2	CASSGQGNYGYTF	TGTGCCAGTAGTGGACAGGGGAACTATGGCTACACCTTC
NA	TRBV18	NA	TRBJ2-2	CASSPPTGRNTGELFF	TGTGCCAGCTCACCCCCTACAGGGCGGAACACCGGGGAGCTGTTTTTT
NA	TRBV12-5	NA	TRBJ1-5	CASGLRYLGEVDSHNQPQHF	TGTGCTAGTGGCCTAAGATATTTAGGGGAGGTTGATAGCCACAATCAGCCCCAGCATTTT
NA	TRBV4-2	NA	TRBJ2-1	CASSLVGSSSYNEQFF	TGTGCCAGCAGCCTCGTAGGGAGTAGCTCCTACAATGAGCAGTTCTTC
TRBD2	TRBV5-1	NA	TRBJ2-3	CASSLAGGADTQYF	TGCGCCAGCAGCTTGGCGGGAGGGGCAGATACGCAGTATTTT
TRBD2	TRBV5-4	once	TRBJ2-1	CASSLDGTSGIGEQFF	TGTGCCAGCAGCTTGGACGGGACTAGCGGGATCGGTGAGCAGTTCTTC
TRBD1	TRBV18	NA	TRBJ2-5	CASSRDSQETQYF	TGTGCCAGCTCACGGGACAGTCAAGAGACCCAGTACTTC
NA	TRBV5-4	NA	TRBJ2-5	CASSFAGQQPQETQYF	TGTGCCAGCAGCTTTGCGGGCCAGCAGCCGCAAGAGACCCAGTACTTC
TRBD2	TRBV7-7	NA	TRBJ2-3	CASSPGLAGGTDTQYF	TGTGCCAGCAGCCCGGGACTAGCGGGAGGTACAGATACGCAGTATTTT
NA	TRBV10-2	NA	TRBJ1-1	CARRLGLDTEAFF	TGCGCCAGGAGACTTGGGCTGGACACTGAAGCTTTCTTT
NA	TRBV7-8	NA	TRBJ1-2	CASSLGDGYTF	TGTGCCAGCAGCTTAGGGGATGGCTACACCTTC